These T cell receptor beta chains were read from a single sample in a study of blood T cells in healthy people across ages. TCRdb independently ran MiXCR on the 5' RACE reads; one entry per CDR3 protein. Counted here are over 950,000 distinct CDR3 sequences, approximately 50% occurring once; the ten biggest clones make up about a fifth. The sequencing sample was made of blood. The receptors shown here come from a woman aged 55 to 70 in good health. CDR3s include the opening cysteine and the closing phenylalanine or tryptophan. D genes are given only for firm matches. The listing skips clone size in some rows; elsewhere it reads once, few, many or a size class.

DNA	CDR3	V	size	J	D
TGTGCCAGCAGCTTGCTAGCGGGAGCCCTCCGGTTGGGTGATACGCAGTATTTT	CASSLLAGALRLGDTQYF	TRBV5-5	few	TRBJ2-3	TRBD2
TGTGCCAGCAGCCAAATTGGAGGGAGGGCCGGTCGGGAGCAGTACTTC	CASSQIGGRAGREQYF	TRBV4-2	.	TRBJ2-4	TRBD2
TGCAGCGTCGGCCATGGGCGTTACGAGCAGTACTTC	CSVGHGRYEQYF	TRBV29-1	.	TRBJ2-7	.
TGCGCCAGCAGATGGACTAGCGGGAACGACGAGCAGTACTTC	CASRWTSGNDEQYF	TRBV5-1	.	TRBJ2-7	TRBD2
TGTGCCAGCAGTTTGGGAAGCGGACTAGCGGTTAGCTCCTACGAGCAGTACTTC	CASSLGSGLAVSSYEQYF	TRBV28	few	TRBJ2-7	TRBD2
TGTGCCACCAACAGGGTTATAAACACTGAAGCTTTCTTT	CATNRVINTEAFF	TRBV10-3	few	TRBJ1-1	.
TGTGCCAGCAGCCCGACAGGGGGCTTCACAGATACGCAGTATTTT	CASSPTGGFTDTQYF	TRBV7-9	.	TRBJ2-3	TRBD1
TGCGCCAGCAGCTTGGCAGGGATACTTAATGAGCAGTTCTTC	CASSLAGILNEQFF	TRBV5-1	few	TRBJ2-1	.
TGCGCCAGCAGCCCGGGGGGGACCAATCAGCCCCAGCATTTT	CASSPGGTNQPQHF	TRBV5-1	.	TRBJ1-5	.
TGCAGTGCTAGAGGTGGACTAGCGGGGACAAGCTCCTACAATGAGCAGTTCTTC	CSARGGLAGTSSYNEQFF	TRBV20-1	.	TRBJ2-1	TRBD2
TGTGCCAGCAGGGGCCGTACCTCTTCACCCCTCCACTTT	CASRGRTSSPLHF	TRBV5-6	.	TRBJ1-6	.
TGTGCCAGCAGGATTGGACAGCCCGAGGTGGACACCGGGGAGCTGTTTTTT	CASRIGQPEVDTGELFF	TRBV2	.	TRBJ2-2	.
TGTGCCACCAGCGGAACAAGCGGGAGGGCCGGGGATACGCAGTATTTT	CATSGTSGRAGDTQYF	TRBV15	.	TRBJ2-3	TRBD2
TGTGCCAGCAGCAATGGGGGGACAAGCCAGACGCTACTTATGAACACTGAAGCTTTCTTT	CASSNGGTSQTLLMNTEAFF	TRBV21-1	.	TRBJ1-1	.
TGCAGCGTTGTTCTAGCGGGACATCTGGATGAGCAGTTCTTC	CSVVLAGHLDEQFF	TRBV29-1	.	TRBJ2-1	TRBD2
TGTGCCAGCAGCCAGACTAAATTAGGGGTCTCTGGGGCCAACGTCCCGACTTTC	CASSQTKLGVSGANVPTF	TRBV3-1	.	TRBJ2-6	.
TGTGCCAGCGCCGACAGGGGGCTAGCCAAAAACATTCGGTACTTC	CASADRGLAKNIRYF	TRBV2	.	TRBJ2-4	TRBD1
TGTGCCAGCAGCAAAGAGTTTAGGGTCTTTAGGACAGGGAGGCACGAGCAGTACTTC	CASSKEFRVFRTGRHEQYF	TRBV21-1	.	TRBJ2-7	.
TGCGCCAGCAGCCAAGCGTCTCTAGCGTCGTTTACCGAGCAGTACTTC	CASSQASLASFTEQYF	TRBV4-1	.	TRBJ2-7	.
TGTGCCAGCAGCCAAGATGGACGGGCAGATACGCAGTATTTT	CASSQDGRADTQYF	TRBV4-2	many	TRBJ2-3	.
TGTGCCAGCAGTCCCCGGACTAGCGGCTACGAGCAGTTCTTC	CASSPRTSGYEQFF	TRBV27	once	TRBJ2-1	TRBD2
TGTGCCAGCAGCGCCGGATTAGGGCCGAGCACAGATACGCAGTATTTT	CASSAGLGPSTDTQYF	TRBV9	few	TRBJ2-3	.
TGTGCCAGCAGTGAATGGGGGTTCTATGGCTACACCTTC	CASSEWGFYGYTF	TRBV25-1	.	TRBJ1-2	.
TGCGCCAGCAGCTTGGGACTAGCGGATATACCCGGGGACGAGCAGTACTTC	CASSLGLADIPGDEQYF	TRBV5-1	.	TRBJ2-7	TRBD2
TGTGCCAGCAGCTTACGGACTAGCGGGGGCACAGATACGCAGTATTTT	CASSLRTSGGTDTQYF	TRBV13	.	TRBJ2-3	TRBD2
TGTGCCAGCAGTTCGCGGACGGGGTCCTACGAGCAGTACTTC	CASSSRTGSYEQYF	TRBV7-2	many	TRBJ2-7	.
TGCGCCAGCAGCTCCTGGAGCGGACAGGACTCCGCGGTGCAGTACTTC	CASSSWSGQDSAVQYF	TRBV5-1	.	TRBJ2-7	TRBD1
TGTGCCAGCAGTTCGCATGGGGCTGGAGAGACCCAGTACTTC	CASSSHGAGETQYF	TRBV27	.	TRBJ2-5	.
TGTGCCTGGAGTAAGCAGAATGAGCAGTTCTTC	CAWSKQNEQFF	TRBV30	few	TRBJ2-1	.
TGCAGCGTGGTAGGTCCAGGGACCGGGAACATTCAGTACTTC	CSVVGPGTGNIQYF	TRBV29-1	few	TRBJ2-4	.
TGTGCCAGCAGTATCAGGTTCTTAGAGACCCAGTACTTC	CASSIRFLETQYF	TRBV6-1	.	TRBJ2-5	.
TGTGCCAGCGCCCCAGGGCAGGGGAATCCCTACGAGCAGTACTTC	CASAPGQGNPYEQYF	TRBV12-3/TRBV12-4	once	TRBJ2-7	.
TGTGCCAGCAGCCAACTGGGGGGGGCCAATGAGCAGTTCTTC	CASSQLGGANEQFF	TRBV7-3	.	TRBJ2-1	.
TGTGCCAGCAGTTTCCAGGGCCAGCCCCAGCATTTT	CASSFQGQPQHF	TRBV12-3/TRBV12-4	.	TRBJ1-5	.
TGTGCCAGCAGCGATAGCGGGAGGCCAGAGACCCAGTACTTC	CASSDSGRPETQYF	TRBV28	.	TRBJ2-5	TRBD2
TGTGCCAGCAGCTTAGCAGGGAAGGGAGAGACCCAGTACTTC	CASSLAGKGETQYF	TRBV7-2	.	TRBJ2-5	.
TGTGCCAGCAGTCTCAGCGGATTTCTGGCCAAAAACATTCAGTACTTC	CASSLSGFLAKNIQYF	TRBV27	.	TRBJ2-4	.
TGTGCCAGCAGCCAGAATTCGGAAGGGTCGCAGTATTTT	CASSQNSEGSQYF	TRBV14	.	TRBJ2-3	.
TGTGCCAGCAGCCCCCCCGACTCGCTCGTTGAGCAGTTCTTC	CASSPPDSLVEQFF	TRBV7-2	few	TRBJ2-1	.
TGCGCCAGCAGCTTGGTGGGTCGGACAGCTGCGGAATTGCAGTACTTC	CASSLVGRTAAELQYF	TRBV5-1	.	TRBJ2-5	.
TGCGCCAGCAGCTGGACGGTGGGACAGGGGAACTACAATGAGCAGTACTTC	CASSWTVGQGNYNEQYF	TRBV5-1	.	TRBJ2-7	TRBD1
TGTGCCACAGCAGGGGGCTACGAGCAGTACTTC	CATAGGYEQYF	TRBV28	.	TRBJ2-7	TRBD1